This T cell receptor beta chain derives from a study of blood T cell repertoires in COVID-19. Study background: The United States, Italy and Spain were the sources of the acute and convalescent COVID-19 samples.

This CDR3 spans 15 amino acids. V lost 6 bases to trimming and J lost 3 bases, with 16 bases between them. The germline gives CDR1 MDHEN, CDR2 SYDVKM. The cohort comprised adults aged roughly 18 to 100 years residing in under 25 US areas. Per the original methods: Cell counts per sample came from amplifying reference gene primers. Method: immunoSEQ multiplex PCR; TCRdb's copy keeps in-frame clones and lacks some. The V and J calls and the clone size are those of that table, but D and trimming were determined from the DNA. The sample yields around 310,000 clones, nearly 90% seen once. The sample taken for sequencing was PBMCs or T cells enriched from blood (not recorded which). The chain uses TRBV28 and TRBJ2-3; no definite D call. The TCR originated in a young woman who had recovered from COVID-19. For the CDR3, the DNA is TGTGCCAGCAGCCCACCCACGTTCAGAACAGATACGCAGTATTTT. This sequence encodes CASSPPTFRTDTQYF. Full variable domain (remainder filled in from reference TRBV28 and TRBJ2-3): DVKVTQSSRYLVKRTGEKVFLECVQDMDHENMFWYRQDPGLGLRLIYFSYDVKMKEKGDIPEGYSVSREKKERFSLILESASTNQTSMYLCASSPPTFRTDTQYFGPGTRLTVL.